What follows are 16 T cell receptor beta chains derived from one specimen sequenced in a study of neurological immune-mediated disorders (dated by TCRdb to about 2019). The library was obtained by 5' RACE. TCRdb records Illumina HiSeq 2500 as the sequencer. TCRdb reran the public reads through fastp at Q25 and MiXCR, keeping productive beta chains. Identical CDR3 protein sequences are pooled into one entry, listed with their most common genes and DNA. Within this sample are 60,000 to 85,000 distinct CDR3 sequences, with less than 5.5% of them counted one time only. The top ten hold less than 2.5% of the sample. The sample comprised PBMCs. These receptors came from a woman aged 25-40 years with multiple sclerosis.

This clonotype was recorded at least ten times. The chain is built from TRBV27 and TRBJ2-1, with 9 bases identical to TRBD2. Losses at the gene ends were 6 bases for V and 15 bases for J; bases not matched to a gene: 6. Looked up from germline, CDR1 is MNHEY and CDR2 is SMNVEV (reference sequence). This CDR3 contains 11 residues. Written as DNA, the CDR3 is TGTGCCAGCAGAGACGGACTAGCGTGGTTCTTC. Translated: CASRDGLAWFF.

A word on this clonotype: A much larger clone lies one base from this, so it may be a read error. J is TRBJ1-5 and V is TRBV2, with D hard to call. This CDR3 is 12 amino acids long. CDR1 is SNHLY, CDR2 FYNNEI, per germline. V lost 6 bases and J 11 bases, leaving 14 bases between the germline ends. The CDR3 DNA is TGTGCCAGCAGCAGAAGCTCATTTGCCCAGCATTTT. As protein: CASSRSSFAQHF.

This clonotype was seen only a few times. Sequence at one end of the junction differs from germline and may be a read error. The V and J genes are TRBV4-1 and TRBJ1-6; D ambiguous. Germline-derived CDR1 and CDR2 are MGHRA and YSYEKL. The CDR3 has 16 amino acids. The CDR3 is CASSQGPGNYNSPLNF. CDR3 DNA sequence: TGCGCCAGCAGCCAAGGTCCGGGGAACTATAATTCACCCCTCAACTTT.

The chain carries TRBV20-1 and TRBJ2-1, with 8 bases that match TRBD2. The CDR3 has 15 residues. Germline V gene sequence: CDR1 DFQATT, CDR2 SNEGSKA (reference sequence). V lost 0 bases to trimming and J lost 8 bases; unmatched junction nucleotides: 9. CDR3 DNA sequence: TGCAGTGCTAGAGATTGGGCGGGGGGCCAAGATGAGCAGTTCTTC. It translates to CSARDWAGGQDEQFF.

The chain combines TRBV20-1 with TRBJ2-1; 7 bases agree with TRBD1. Germline V CDR1 and CDR2: DFQATT, SNEGSKA (reference sequence). The ends lost 0 bases at V and 4 bases at J; junction bases unmatched: 6. CDR3 size: 15 residues. The CDR3 DNA reads as TGCAGTGCTAGAGATTCGGGACAGCTATACAATGAGCAGTTCTTC. Translating it yields CSARDSGQLYNEQFF.

This clonotype was counted many times. The rearrangement joins TRBV5-1 to TRBJ2-2, with D maybe TRBD1 (6 bases). The V and J ends lost 0 bases and 0 bases respectively, with 9 bases between them. Germline-derived CDR1 and CDR2 are SGHRS and YFSETQ. CDR3 length: 16 residues. Written as DNA, the CDR3 is TGCGCCAGCAGCTTGGTGGGGGCGCCGAACACCGGGGAGCTGTTTTTT. Encoded protein: CASSLVGAPNTGELFF.

This clonotype was picked up many times. The chain combines TRBV12-3 or TRBV12-4 with TRBJ2-7; D may be TRBD1 (5 bases). Trimming removed 2 bases from V and 0 bases from J, with 11 bases in between. The CDR3 spans 15 residues. CDR3 loop: CASSLRARASYEQYF. CDR3 bases: TGTGCCAGCAGTTTAAGGGCCAGGGCCTCCTACGAGCAGTACTTC.

This clonotype was found many times. This chain joins TRBV5-1 and TRBJ2-2, with TRBD2 identical over 13 bases. Germline assignment: CDR1 SGHRS and CDR2 YFSETQ. Germline trimming cut 7 bases from V and 6 bases from J; bases unmatched to any gene: 3. The CDR3 contains 14 residues. Written as DNA, the CDR3 is TGCGCCAGCTCCGGGACTAGCGGGGCCGGGGAGCTGTTTTTT. Protein sequence: CASSGTSGAGELFF.

This clonotype was counted at least ten times. This sequence joins TRBV20-1 and TRBJ2-1, with D possibly matching TRBD1 (6 bases). The V end was cut by 5 bases, the J end by 2 bases, with 16 bases between. This CDR3 has 15 amino acids. Germline V lookup: CDR1 DFQATT, CDR2 SNEGSKA (reference sequence). CDR3: CSARQGIGTYNEQFF. The CDR3 DNA is TGCAGTGCTCGCCAGGGGATTGGGACCTACAATGAGCAGTTCTTC.

This clonotype was counted only a few times. The genes are TRBV5-1 and TRBJ2-1; D remains unclear. There are 11 residues in the CDR3. V was pared by 3 bases and J by 7 bases, with 5 bases between. Germline assignment: CDR1 SGHRS and CDR2 YFSETQ. The CDR3 coding sequence is TGCGCCAGCAGCTCGCAGAATGAGCAGTTCTTC. As protein: CASSSQNEQFF.

This chain joins TRBV9 and TRBJ2-1; perhaps D is TRBD1 or TRBD2 (5 bases each). The length of the CDR3 is 15 residues. The V end was cut by 0 bases, the J end by 8 bases, with 15 bases between. Germline-derived CDR1 and CDR2 are SGDLS and YYNGEE. This chain's CDR3 is CASSVESREGDEQFF. The CDR3 region has the DNA TGTGCCAGCAGCGTAGAGTCTCGGGAAGGGGATGAGCAGTTCTTC.

The chain is built from TRBV20-1 and TRBJ2-7; TRBD2 matches at 10 bases. The CDR3 is 15 amino acids. In germline, CDR1 is DFQATT, CDR2 SNEGSKA (reference sequence). J gave up 3 bases and V 3 bases, and 8 bases lay outside the gene matches. The CDR3 region is CSASWSSGGGYEQYF. DNA for the CDR3: TGCAGTGCTAGTTGGTCCAGCGGGGGGGGCTACGAGCAGTACTTC.

This clonotype showed up many times. This chain uses TRBV27 with TRBJ2-7; D tentatively fits TRBD1 or TRBD2 (6 bases each). Germline V gene sequence: CDR1 MNHEY, CDR2 SMNVEV (reference sequence). The CDR3 is 15 residues long. The V gene lost 6 bases and the J gene lost 0 bases, with 15 bases spanning the gap. The chain's CDR3 is CASSVKGDFSYEQYF. CDR3 DNA: TGTGCCAGCAGCGTAAAGGGGGACTTCTCCTACGAGCAGTACTTC.

The chain uses TRBV10-3 and TRBJ2-5; D unresolved. CDR1 and CDR2 from the germline V gene are ENHRY and SYGVKD. V lost 4 bases, J lost 1 base, and 13 bases lay in between. CDR3 size: 15 residues. CDR3 in amino acids: CAISGTTGFQETQYF. DNA for the CDR3: TGTGCCATCAGTGGGACGACTGGGTTCCAAGAGACCCAGTACTTC.

J is TRBJ1-6 and V is TRBV15; no definite D call. This CDR3 spans 14 amino acids. The germline gives CDR1 LNHNV, CDR2 YYDKDF (reference sequence). V shed 1 base and J shed 7 bases, with 8 bases lying between them. CDR3 amino acids: CATSRGGGNSPLHF. The CDR3 nucleotides are TGTGCCACCAGCAGAGGGGGAGGGAATTCACCCCTCCACTTT.

The sample holds many counts of this clonotype. The V call is TRBV20-1, the J call TRBJ2-1; a weak D match, TRBD1 (5 bases). The V and J ends lost 4 bases and 5 bases respectively, with 21 bases between them. The CDR3 is 16 amino acids. Germline assignment: CDR1 DFQATT and CDR2 SNEGSKA (reference sequence). The CDR3 here is CSANPSEGVMNNEQFF. CDR3 bases: TGCAGTGCTAATCCCTCGGAAGGGGTAATGAACAATGAGCAGTTCTTC.